The T cell receptor (beta chain) described here comes from a study of kidney transplant recipient with SARS-CoV-2 infection. Germline CDR1 and CDR2: SGHTA and FQGNSA. The V and J ends lost 5 bases and 2 bases respectively, with 11 bases between them. This CDR3 comprises 14 residues. The table lists this clonotype with many counts. TCRdb fed the reads into MiXCR, producing one record per CDR3 protein. The sample has 200,000 to 250,000 distinct CDR3 sequences, around 30% seen once; the top ten hold more than 6.5%. This TCR derives from a male patient between 25 and 40 years old who had COVID-19 and was a kidney transplant recipient. A share of the T cells may be of graft donor origin. Specimen: a blood sample, collected at baseline and on approximately day 120 from a kidney transplant recipient. V and J are TRBV7-2 and TRBJ2-3; D may match TRBD1 or TRBD2 (5 bases each). CDR3 amino acids: CASSPGTATDTQYF. The CDR3, as DNA: TGTGCCAGCAGCCCAGGGACCGCCACAGATACGCAGTATTTT.